This T cell receptor beta chain was obtained from a study of control samples from healthy donors and cancer patients. Profiled with immunoSEQ multiplex PCR; TCRdb holds only in-frame clones, not every one. The sample includes roughly 180,000 clones, roughly 92% of them seen just once. V lost 6 bases to trimming and J lost 8 bases, with 16 bases between them. Germline assignment: CDR1 WNHNN and CDR2 SYGVQD (reference sequence). The CDR3 has 13 residues. This TCR was recovered from a woman aged 18-29 years in good health. The sequenced sample consisted of blood. The chain recombines TRBV10-1 with TRBJ1-2, with D unresolved. In nucleotides, the CDR3 is TGCGCCAGCAGCGGGGAAAGAGGGCAGGGCTACACCTTC. As protein: CASSGERGQGYTF.